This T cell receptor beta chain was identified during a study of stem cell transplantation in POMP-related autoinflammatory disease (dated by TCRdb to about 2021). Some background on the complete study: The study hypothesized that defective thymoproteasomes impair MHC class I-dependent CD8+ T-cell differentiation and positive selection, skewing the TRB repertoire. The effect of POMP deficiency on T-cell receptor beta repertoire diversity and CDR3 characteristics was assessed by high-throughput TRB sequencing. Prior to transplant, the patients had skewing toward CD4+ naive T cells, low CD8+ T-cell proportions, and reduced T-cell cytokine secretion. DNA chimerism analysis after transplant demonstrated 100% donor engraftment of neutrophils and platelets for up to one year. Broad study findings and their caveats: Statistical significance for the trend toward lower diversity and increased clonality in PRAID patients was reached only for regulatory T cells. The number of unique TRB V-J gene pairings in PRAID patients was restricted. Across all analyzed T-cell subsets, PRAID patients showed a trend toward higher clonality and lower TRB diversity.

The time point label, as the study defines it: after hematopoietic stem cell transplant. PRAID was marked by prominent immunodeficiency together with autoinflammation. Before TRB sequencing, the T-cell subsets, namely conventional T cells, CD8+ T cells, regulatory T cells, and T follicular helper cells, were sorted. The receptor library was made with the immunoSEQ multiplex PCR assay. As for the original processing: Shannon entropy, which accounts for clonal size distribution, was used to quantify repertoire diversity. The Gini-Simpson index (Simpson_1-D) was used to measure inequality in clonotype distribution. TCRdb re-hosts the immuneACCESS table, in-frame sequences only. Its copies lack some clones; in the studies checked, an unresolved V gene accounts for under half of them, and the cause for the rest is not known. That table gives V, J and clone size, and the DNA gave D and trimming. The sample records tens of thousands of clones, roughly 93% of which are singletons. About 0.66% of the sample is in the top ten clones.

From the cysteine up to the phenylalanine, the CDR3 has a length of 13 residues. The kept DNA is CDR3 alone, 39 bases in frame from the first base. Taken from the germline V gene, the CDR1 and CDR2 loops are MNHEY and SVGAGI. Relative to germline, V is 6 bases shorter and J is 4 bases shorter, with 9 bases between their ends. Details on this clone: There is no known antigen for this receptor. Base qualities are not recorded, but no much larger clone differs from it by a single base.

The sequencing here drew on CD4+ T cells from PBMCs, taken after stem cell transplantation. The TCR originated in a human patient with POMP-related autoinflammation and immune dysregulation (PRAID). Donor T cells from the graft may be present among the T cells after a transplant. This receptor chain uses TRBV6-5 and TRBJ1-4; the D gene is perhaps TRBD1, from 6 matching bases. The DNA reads TGTGCCAGCAGGAGGGGGAATAATGAAAAACTGTTTTTT. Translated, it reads CASRRGNNEKLFF.